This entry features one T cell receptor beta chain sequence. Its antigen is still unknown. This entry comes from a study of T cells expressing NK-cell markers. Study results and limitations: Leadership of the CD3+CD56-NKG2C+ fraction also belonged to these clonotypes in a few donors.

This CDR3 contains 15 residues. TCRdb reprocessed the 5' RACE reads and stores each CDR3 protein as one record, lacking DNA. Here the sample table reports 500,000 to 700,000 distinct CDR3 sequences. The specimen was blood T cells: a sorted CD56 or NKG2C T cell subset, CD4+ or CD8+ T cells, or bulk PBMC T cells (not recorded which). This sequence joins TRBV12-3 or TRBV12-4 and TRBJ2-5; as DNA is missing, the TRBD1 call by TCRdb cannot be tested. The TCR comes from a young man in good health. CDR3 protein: CASSGNQGARETQYF.